The T cell receptor beta chain under discussion was sequenced for a study of spatial heterogeneity in lung cancer. Study-level results: The number of expanded tumor alpha and beta chains correlated with mutation number.

This clonotype was found many times. Its cognate antigen is unknown. TCR cDNA molecules each had a unique molecular identifier. One entry per CDR3 protein results from TCRdb running MiXCR on the 5' RACE reads. This sample has about 100,000 distinct CDR3 sequences, with 3.5% to 5% found just once. V lost 2 bases, J lost 2 bases, and 1 base lay in between. Germline V gene sequence: CDR1 LNHDA, CDR2 SQIVND (reference sequence). This CDR3 spans 12 amino acids. Sample time point: sample taken at primary tumor resection. Frozen PBMC, nontumor lung or tumor provided whole RNA, which was sequenced unsorted. The sample was lung tumor tissue, taken at surgery. This rearrangement joins TRBV19 to TRBJ2-1; unclear D gene. This clonotype originated in a male donor with early-stage non-small cell lung cancer. The CDR3 bases are TGTGCCAGTAGTATACCCTACAATGAGCAGTTCTTC. This gives the protein CASSIPYNEQFF.